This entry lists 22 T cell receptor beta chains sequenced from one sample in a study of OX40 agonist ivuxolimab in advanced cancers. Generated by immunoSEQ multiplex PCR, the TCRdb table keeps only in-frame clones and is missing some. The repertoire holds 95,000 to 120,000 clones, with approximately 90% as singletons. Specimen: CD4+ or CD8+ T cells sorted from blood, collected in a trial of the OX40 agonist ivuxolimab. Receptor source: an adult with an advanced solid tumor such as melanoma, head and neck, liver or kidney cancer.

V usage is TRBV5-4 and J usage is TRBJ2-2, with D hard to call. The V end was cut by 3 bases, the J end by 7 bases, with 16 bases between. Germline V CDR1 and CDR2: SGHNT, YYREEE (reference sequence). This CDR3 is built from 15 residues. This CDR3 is CASSSLRVRIGELFF. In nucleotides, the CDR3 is TGTGCCAGCAGCTCCCTTAGGGTTCGTATCGGGGAGCTGTTTTTT.

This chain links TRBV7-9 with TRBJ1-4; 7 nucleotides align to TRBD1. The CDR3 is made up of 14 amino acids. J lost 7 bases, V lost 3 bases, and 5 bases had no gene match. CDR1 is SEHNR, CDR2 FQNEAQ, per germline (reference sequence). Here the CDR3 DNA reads TGTGCCAGCAGCTTCGGGGCAGGGGGTGAAAAACTGTTTTTT. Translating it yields CASSFGAGGEKLFF.

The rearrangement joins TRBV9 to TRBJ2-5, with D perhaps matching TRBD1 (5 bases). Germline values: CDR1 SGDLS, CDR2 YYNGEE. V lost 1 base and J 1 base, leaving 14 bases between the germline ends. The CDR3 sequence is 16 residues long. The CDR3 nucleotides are TGTGCCAGCAGCGTACTTTCCGGCAGGGCCCAAGAGACCCAGTACTTC. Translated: CASSVLSGRAQETQYF.

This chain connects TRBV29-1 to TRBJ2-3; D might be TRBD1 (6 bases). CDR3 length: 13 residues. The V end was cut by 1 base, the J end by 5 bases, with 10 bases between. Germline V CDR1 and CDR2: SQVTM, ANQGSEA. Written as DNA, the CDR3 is TGCAGCGTTGAAGCCAGGGGCGAAGATACGCAGTATTTT. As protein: CSVEARGEDTQYF.

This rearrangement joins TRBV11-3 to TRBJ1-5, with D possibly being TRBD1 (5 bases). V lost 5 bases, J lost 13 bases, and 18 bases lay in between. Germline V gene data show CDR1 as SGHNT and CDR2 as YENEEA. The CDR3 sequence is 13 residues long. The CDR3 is CASSLGREEEQHF. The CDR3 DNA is TGTGCCAGCAGCCTCGGCAGGGAAGAGGAGCAGCATTTT.

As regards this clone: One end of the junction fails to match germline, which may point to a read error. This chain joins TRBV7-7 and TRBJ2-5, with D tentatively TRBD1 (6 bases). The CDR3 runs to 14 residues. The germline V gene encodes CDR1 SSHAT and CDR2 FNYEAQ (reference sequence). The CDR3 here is CASSLSGVVETQYF. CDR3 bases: TGTGCTAGCAGCTTATCAGGGGTAGTAGAGACCCAGTACTTC.

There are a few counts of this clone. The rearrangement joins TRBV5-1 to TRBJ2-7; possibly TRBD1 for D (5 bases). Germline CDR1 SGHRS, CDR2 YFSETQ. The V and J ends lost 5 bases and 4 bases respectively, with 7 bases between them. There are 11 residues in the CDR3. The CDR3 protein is CASSGAYEQYF. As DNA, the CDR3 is TGCGCCAGCAGTGGGGCATACGAGCAGTACTTC.

The CDR3 region is CASSGAGGGNQPQHF. As DNA, the CDR3 is TGTGCCAGCAGCGGCGCGGGGGGGGGCAATCAGCCCCAGCATTTT. The chain is built from TRBV2 and TRBJ1-5; tentative D call: TRBD1 (5 bases). The CDR3 totals 15 residues. Per germline, CDR1 SNHLY and CDR2 FYNNEI. V dropped 6 bases and J dropped 2 bases, with 14 bases sitting between them.

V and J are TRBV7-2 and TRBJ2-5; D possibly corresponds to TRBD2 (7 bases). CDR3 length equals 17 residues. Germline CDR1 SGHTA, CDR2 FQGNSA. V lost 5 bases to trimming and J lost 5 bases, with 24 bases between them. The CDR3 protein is CASSPQMGGASKETQYF. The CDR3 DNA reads TGTGCCAGCAGCCCGCAAATGGGGGGGGCATCTAAGGAGACCCAGTACTTC.

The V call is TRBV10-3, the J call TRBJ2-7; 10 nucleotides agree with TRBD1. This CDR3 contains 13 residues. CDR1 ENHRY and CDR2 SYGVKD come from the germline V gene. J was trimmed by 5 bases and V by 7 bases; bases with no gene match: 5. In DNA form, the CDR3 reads TGTGCCATCAACGACGGGACAGGGGACGAGCAGTACTTC. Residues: CAINDGTGDEQYF.

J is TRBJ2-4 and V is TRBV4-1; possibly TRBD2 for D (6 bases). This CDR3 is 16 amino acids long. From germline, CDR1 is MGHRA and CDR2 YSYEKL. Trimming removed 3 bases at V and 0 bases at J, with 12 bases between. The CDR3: CASSHPSELAKNIQYF. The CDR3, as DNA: TGCGCCAGCAGCCACCCTAGCGAGCTAGCCAAAAACATTCAGTACTTC.

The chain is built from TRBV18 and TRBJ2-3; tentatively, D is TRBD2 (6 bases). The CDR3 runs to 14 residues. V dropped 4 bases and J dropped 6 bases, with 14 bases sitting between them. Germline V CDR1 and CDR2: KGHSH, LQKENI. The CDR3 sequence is CASSLSGLGDTQYF. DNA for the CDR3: TGTGCCAGCTCACTTAGCGGACTCGGTGATACGCAGTATTTT.

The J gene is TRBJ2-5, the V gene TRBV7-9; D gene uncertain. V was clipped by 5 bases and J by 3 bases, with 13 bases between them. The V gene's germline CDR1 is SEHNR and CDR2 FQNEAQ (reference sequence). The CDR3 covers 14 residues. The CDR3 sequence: CASSPTPAKETQYF. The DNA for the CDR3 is TGTGCCAGCAGCCCTACCCCCGCAAAAGAGACCCAGTACTTC.

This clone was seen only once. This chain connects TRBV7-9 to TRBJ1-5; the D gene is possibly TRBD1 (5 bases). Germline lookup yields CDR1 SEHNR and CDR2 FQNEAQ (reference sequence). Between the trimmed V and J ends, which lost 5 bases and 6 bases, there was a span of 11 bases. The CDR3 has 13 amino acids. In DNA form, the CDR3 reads TGTGCCAGCAGCGCGGGGGGTTTTCAGCCCCAGCATTTT. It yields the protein CASSAGGFQPQHF.

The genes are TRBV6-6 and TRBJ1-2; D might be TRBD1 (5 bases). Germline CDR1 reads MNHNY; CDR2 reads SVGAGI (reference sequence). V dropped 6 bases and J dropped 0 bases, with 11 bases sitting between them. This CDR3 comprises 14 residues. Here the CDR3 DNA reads TGTGCCAGCAGCACGGGGGTAGCTAACTATGGCTACACCTTC. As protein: CASSTGVANYGYTF.

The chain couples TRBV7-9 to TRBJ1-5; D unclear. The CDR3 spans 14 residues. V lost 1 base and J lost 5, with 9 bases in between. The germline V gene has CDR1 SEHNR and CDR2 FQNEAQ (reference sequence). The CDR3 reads CASSLGQVDQPQHF. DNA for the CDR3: TGTGCCAGCAGCTTAGGGCAGGTCGATCAGCCCCAGCATTTT. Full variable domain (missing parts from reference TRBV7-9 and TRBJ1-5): DTGVSQNPRHKITKRGQNVTFRCDPISEHNRLYWYRQTLGQGPEFLTYFQNEAQLEKSRLLSDRFSAERPKGSFSTLEIQRTEQGDSAMYLCASSLGQVDQPQHFGDGTRLSIL.

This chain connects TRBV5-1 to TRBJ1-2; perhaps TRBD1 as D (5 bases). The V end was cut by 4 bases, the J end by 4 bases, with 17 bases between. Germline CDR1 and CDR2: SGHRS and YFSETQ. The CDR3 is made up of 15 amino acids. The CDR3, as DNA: TGCGCCAGCAGCCCCTCCCCCGGGGCGCGCTATGGCTACACCTTC. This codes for CASSPSPGARYGYTF.

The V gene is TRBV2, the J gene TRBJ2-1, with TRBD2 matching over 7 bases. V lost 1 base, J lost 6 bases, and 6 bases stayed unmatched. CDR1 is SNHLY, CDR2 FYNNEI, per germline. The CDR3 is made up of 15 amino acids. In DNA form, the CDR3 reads TGTGCCAGCAGTGAAGGTGGACTAGGAGGCAATGAGCAGTTCTTC. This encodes CASSEGGLGGNEQFF.

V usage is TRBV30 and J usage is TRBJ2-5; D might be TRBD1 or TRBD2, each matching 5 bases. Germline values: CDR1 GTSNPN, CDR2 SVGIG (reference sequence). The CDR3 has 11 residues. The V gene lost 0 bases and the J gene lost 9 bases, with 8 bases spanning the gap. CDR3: CAWSVLGAQYF. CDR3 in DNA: TGTGCCTGGAGTGTACTGGGGGCCCAGTACTTC. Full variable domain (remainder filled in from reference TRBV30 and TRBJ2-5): SQTIHQWPATLVQPVGSPLSLECTVEGTSNPNLYWYRQAAGRGLQLLFYSVGIGQISSEVPQNLSASRPQDRQFILSSKKLLLSDSGFYLCAWSVLGAQYFGPGTRLLVL.

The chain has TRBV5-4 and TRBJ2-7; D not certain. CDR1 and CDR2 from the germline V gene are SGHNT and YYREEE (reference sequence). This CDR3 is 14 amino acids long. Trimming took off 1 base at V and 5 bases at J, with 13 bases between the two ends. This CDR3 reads CASSLSGRVNEQYF. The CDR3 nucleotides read TGTGCCAGCAGCTTGTCGGGTCGGGTCAACGAGCAGTACTTC.

In DNA form, the CDR3 reads TGTGCCAGCAGAAAAGGGCCTCGAGCTTCCTACGAGCAGTACTTC. It yields the protein CASRKGPRASYEQYF. V usage is TRBV28 and J usage is TRBJ2-7; D is unresolved. Germline values: CDR1 MDHEN, CDR2 SYDVKM. V lost 6 bases, J lost 1 base, and 16 bases lay in between. CDR3 length: 15 amino acids.

The CDR3 here is CASSYGTDTQYF. For the CDR3, the DNA is TGTGCCAGCAGTTACGGCACAGATACGCAGTATTTT. The V call is TRBV6-5, the J call TRBJ2-3; unclear D gene. Trimming pared 2 bases from V and 1 base from J, leaving 1 base between. CDR3 length equals 12 residues. Germline V CDR1 and CDR2: MNHEY, SVGAGI.